This T cell receptor beta chain is from a study of shared clonotypes between healthy human individuals. The CDR3 is 16 residues long. The germline CDR1 and CDR2 sequences are MGHDK and SYGVNS. V lost 5 bases to trimming and J lost 0 bases; unmatched junction nucleotides: 6. The naive CD8 fraction comprised CD45RO-negative cells positively selected for CCR7 and excluded terminally differentiated effector memory CD45RA+ cells. Sequencing used immunoSEQ multiplex PCR; TCRdb keeps in-frame clones, though not all of them. The profile shows 550,000 to 750,000 clones, around 92% of them singletons. The chain recombines TRBV25-1 with TRBJ2-1; 8 bases agree with TRBD2. The sequencing input was naive CD8+ T cells sorted from blood. This receptor was identified in a man aged 25 to 45 in good health. The CDR3 sequence: CASSPTGTSSYNEQFF. The CDR3 DNA reads as TGTGCCAGCAGTCCCACCGGGACTAGCTCCTACAATGAGCAGTTCTTC.